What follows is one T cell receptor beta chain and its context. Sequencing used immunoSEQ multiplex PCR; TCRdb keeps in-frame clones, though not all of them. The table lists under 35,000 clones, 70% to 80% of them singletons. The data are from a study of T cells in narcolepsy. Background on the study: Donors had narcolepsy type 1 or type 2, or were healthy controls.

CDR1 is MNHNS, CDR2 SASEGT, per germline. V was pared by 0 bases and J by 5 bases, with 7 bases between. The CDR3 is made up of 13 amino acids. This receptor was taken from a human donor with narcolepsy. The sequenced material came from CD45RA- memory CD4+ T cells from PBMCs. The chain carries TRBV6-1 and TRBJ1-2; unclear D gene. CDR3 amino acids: CASSEAHQYGYTF. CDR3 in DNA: TGTGCCAGCAGTGAAGCTCACCAGTATGGCTACACCTTC.